What follows are 15 T cell receptor beta chains derived from one specimen sequenced in a study of cytomegalovirus exposure and HLA in healthy donors. PCR primers comprised 60 Vbeta and 13 Jbeta primers. Clones were sequenced by immunoSEQ multiplex PCR, and TCRdb holds only the in-frame ones, with some missing. The sample yields around 100,000 clones, roughly 80% seen once. Sequenced input: PBMCs. Source of these receptors: a female donor in good health and CMV-seropositive.

The chain recombines TRBV19 with TRBJ1-6; 8 nucleotides line up with TRBD1. This CDR3 region has 14 residues. CDR1 is LNHDA and CDR2 is SQIVND in the germline V gene (reference sequence). V trimming: 6 bases; J trimming: 6 bases; junction bases outside the gene matches: 4. The CDR3 here is CASRTDRVNSPLHF. CDR3 nucleotide sequence: TGTGCCAGTAGAACGGACAGGGTTAATTCACCCCTCCACTTT.

The chain carries TRBV29-1 and TRBJ2-2, with 11 positions matching TRBD1. This CDR3 is built from 14 residues. With 7 bases clipped from V and 0 bases from J, the junction kept 1 base outside the gene matches. Per the germline V gene, CDR1 is SQVTM and CDR2 is ANQGSEA. CDR3 in DNA: TGCAGCGGGGGACAGGGGGCGAACACCGGGGAGCTGTTTTTT. Translating it yields CSGGQGANTGELFF.

CDR3 amino acids: CAWTTGLSYEQYF. DNA for the CDR3: TGTGCCTGGACGACAGGTCTCTCCTACGAGCAGTACTTC. The chain joins TRBV30 to TRBJ2-7; weak D call: TRBD1 (6 bases). This CDR3 is built from 13 residues. The germline V gene has CDR1 GTSNPN and CDR2 SVGIG (reference sequence). V was clipped by 4 bases and J by 0 bases, with 10 bases between them.

The chain is built from TRBV5-1 and TRBJ2-3; possibly TRBD2 for D (6 bases). This CDR3 region has 13 residues. V was cut by 4 bases and J by 5 bases, with 11 bases left in between. Germline values: CDR1 SGHRS, CDR2 YFSETQ. The CDR3 DNA reads as TGCGCCAGCAGCCCGACTAGGGTAGATACGCAGTATTTT. Its protein product is CASSPTRVDTQYF.

V usage is TRBV29-1 and J usage is TRBJ2-5; TRBD1 matches 7 bases. CDR3 length: 12 amino acids. J lost 0 bases, V lost 8 bases, and 3 bases had no gene match. Germline V CDR1 and CDR2: SQVTM, ANQGSEA. CDR3 residues: CSSGTDQETQYF. The CDR3 DNA reads TGCAGCTCCGGGACAGACCAAGAGACCCAGTACTTC.

V gene TRBV7-3 combines with J gene TRBJ1-1, with TRBD1 matching over 7 bases. The CDR3 consists of 13 residues. Germline lookup yields CDR1 SGHTA and CDR2 FQGTGA. With V trimmed by 4 bases and J by 3 bases, 2 bases remained unmatched. Here the CDR3 reads CASSSDRDTEAFF. As DNA, the CDR3 is TGTGCCAGCAGCTCCGACAGGGACACTGAAGCTTTCTTT.

This clone was picked up one time. The chain recombines TRBV28 with TRBJ1-1; D call uncertain. The CDR3 consists of 14 residues. Germline V gene lookup returns CDR1 MDHEN and CDR2 SYDVKM. The V end was cut by 3 bases, the J end by 4 bases, with 12 bases between. The CDR3 spells CASSFGSRSTEAFF. CDR3 DNA: TGTGCCAGCAGTTTCGGGTCAAGGTCCACTGAAGCTTTCTTT.

This chain connects TRBV4-1 to TRBJ1-1; weak D call: TRBD1 (6 bases). The CDR3 covers 14 residues. Looked up from germline, CDR1 is MGHRA and CDR2 is YSYEKL. Trimming took 1 base from V and 5 from J, leaving 11 bases between them. For the CDR3, the DNA is TGCGCCAGCAGCCAAGCCCTAGGGGGAACTGAAGCTTTCTTT. Encoded protein: CASSQALGGTEAFF.

This clone occurred once. The chain employs TRBV28 and TRBJ1-1, with D perhaps TRBD1 (5 bases). The V gene lost 8 bases and the J gene lost 5 bases, with 27 bases spanning the gap. The CDR3 is 17 residues long. Germline V gene data show CDR1 as MDHEN and CDR2 as SYDVKM. Written as DNA, the CDR3 is TGTGCCAGCCATACCCAATGGGGCAGGGAGGATTGGACTGAAGCTTTCTTT. This sequence encodes CASHTQWGREDWTEAFF. Variable domain in full (rest from reference TRBV28 and TRBJ1-1): DVKVTQSSRYLVKRTGEKVFLECVQDMDHENMFWYRQDPGLGLRLIYFSYDVKMKEKGDIPEGYSVSREKKERFSLILESASTNQTSMYLCASHTQWGREDWTEAFFGQGTRLTVV.

The CDR3, as DNA: TGCGCCAGCAGCTTGGGACAGCGCTATGGCTACACCTTC. Residues: CASSLGQRYGYTF. This rearrangement joins TRBV5-1 to TRBJ1-2; tentatively, D is TRBD1 (5 bases). CDR1 and CDR2 from the germline V gene are SGHRS and YFSETQ. The ends were cut back, 0 bases at V and 4 bases at J, with 7 bases in the middle. The CDR3 spans 13 residues. Supplemented by reference TRBV5-1 and TRBJ1-2, the full variable domain reads KAGVTQTPRYLIKTRGQQVTLSCSPISGHRSVSWYQQTPGQGLQFLFEYFSETQRNKGNFPGRFSGRQFSNSRSEMNVSTLELGDSALYLCASSLGQRYGYTFGSGTRLTVV.

The rearrangement links TRBV5-5 to TRBJ2-3; TRBD1 might be the D (6 bases). Trimming took 6 bases from V and 6 from J, leaving 17 bases between them. This CDR3 is built from 14 residues. The V gene's germline CDR1 is SGHKS and CDR2 YYEKEE (reference sequence). This CDR3 is CASTPRHGGDTQYF. DNA for the CDR3: TGTGCCAGCACCCCCCGCCATGGGGGCGATACGCAGTATTTT. Variable domain in full (rest from reference TRBV5-5 and TRBJ2-3): DAGVTQSPTHLIKTRGQQVTLRCSPISGHKSVSWYQQVLGQGPQFIFQYYEKEERGRGNFPDRFSARQFPNYSSELNVNALLLGDSALYLCASTPRHGGDTQYFGPGTRLTVL.

The chain links TRBV4-1 to TRBJ2-7; TRBD2 matches at 9 bases. J lost 5 bases, V lost 5 bases, and 16 bases had no gene match. Germline values: CDR1 MGHRA, CDR2 YSYEKL. There are 17 residues in the CDR3. The CDR3 spells CASSTEARPGLAHEQYF. In DNA form, the CDR3 reads TGCGCCAGCAGCACAGAAGCGAGACCGGGACTAGCCCACGAGCAGTACTTC.

The V and J genes are TRBV7-3 and TRBJ2-7, with 8 bases fitting TRBD2. The length of the CDR3 is 12 residues. The germline V gene has CDR1 SGHTA and CDR2 FQGTGA. DNA of the CDR3: TGTGCTCGGGGGGGGAGCTCCTACGAGCAGTACTTC. Its translation is CARGGSSYEQYF.

The V gene is TRBV5-1, the J gene TRBJ1-4; D call uncertain. Trimming removed 3 bases at V and 8 bases at J, with 14 bases between. The germline V gene has CDR1 SGHRS and CDR2 YFSETQ. The length of the CDR3 is 14 residues. In nucleotides, the CDR3 is TGCGCCAGCAGCTCCGGTACGTTGGAGGAAAAACTGTTTTTT. This translates into CASSSGTLEEKLFF.

This clone came up a few times. The CDR3 DNA follows: TGTGCCAGCAGCCGCGAGCTATACGAGCAGTACTTC. Translated, it gives CASSRELYEQYF. The chain carries TRBV7-9 and TRBJ2-7; D uncertain. The CDR3 consists of 12 residues. Trimming removed 5 bases from V and 4 bases from J, with 9 bases in between. Germline assignment: CDR1 SEHNR and CDR2 FQNEAQ (reference sequence).